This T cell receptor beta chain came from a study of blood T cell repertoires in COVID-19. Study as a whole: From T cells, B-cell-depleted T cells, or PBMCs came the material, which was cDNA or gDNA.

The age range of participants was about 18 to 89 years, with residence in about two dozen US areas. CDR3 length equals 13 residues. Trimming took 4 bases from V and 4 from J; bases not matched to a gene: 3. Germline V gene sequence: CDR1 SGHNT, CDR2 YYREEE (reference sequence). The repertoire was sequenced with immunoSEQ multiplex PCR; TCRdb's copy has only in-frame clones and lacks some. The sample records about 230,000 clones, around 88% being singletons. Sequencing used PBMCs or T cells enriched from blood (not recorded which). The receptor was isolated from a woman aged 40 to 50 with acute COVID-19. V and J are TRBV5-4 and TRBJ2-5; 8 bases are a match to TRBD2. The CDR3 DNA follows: TGTGCCAGCAGCCCCGGGGGGGGAGAGACCCAGTACTTC. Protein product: CASSPGGGETQYF.